The clone carrying this T cell receptor beta chain was recorded at least ten times. Together with a sample-barcoded 5' primer, a J-beta primer mix was included in a second PCR lasting roughly 6 to 12 cycles. TCRdb used MiXCR to reprocess the 5' RACE reads, holding one entry per CDR3 protein. The table records just under 550,000 distinct CDR3 sequences, 24% of them present only once. CDR1 is DFQATT, CDR2 SNEGSKA, per germline (reference sequence). There are 14 residues in the CDR3. The ends lost 5 bases at V and 4 bases at J; junction bases unmatched: 4. This specimen comes from a study of blood T cells in healthy people across ages. This sample also belongs to another study, concerning T cells of mothers and their children.

This TCR was recovered from a boy younger than 18 in good health. V and J are TRBV20-1 and TRBJ2-5; TRBD2 agrees at 13 bases. The sample was blood. The CDR3 loop is CSAWGLAGRETQYF. DNA of the CDR3: TGCAGTGCTTGGGGACTAGCGGGACGAGAGACCCAGTACTTC.